Below, one TCR beta chain is given with its context. The age range of participants was about 18 to 90 years, with residence in more than 20 US areas. Donors in Cohort 3 counted as recovered after two negative PCRs, clearance, or symptom resolution. Germline V CDR1 and CDR2: SNHLY, FYNNEI. This CDR3 comprises 14 residues. The germline V and J ends were trimmed by 6 bases and 1 base, with 11 bases remaining between them. These data belong to a study of blood T cell repertoires in COVID-19. Study-wide context: Sites across the United States, Italy and Spain contributed samples from acute and convalescent COVID-19.

The protocol was immunoSEQ multiplex PCR, while the TCRdb copy is restricted to in-frame clones and leaves out a portion. The sample has 150,000 to 250,000 clones, 65% to 90% seen once. Input material: PBMCs or T cells enriched from blood (not recorded which). This receptor was obtained from a man aged 35-49 years who had recovered from COVID-19. This chain links TRBV2 with TRBJ2-3; no definite D call. The CDR3 DNA reads as TGTGCCAGCAGGCCCCAGCAGGGCACAGATACGCAGTATTTT. This codes for CASRPQQGTDTQYF.